Detailed here is one T cell receptor (beta chain). Its specificity is not known. The source of the sample is a study of T cell responses to AZD1222 COVID-19 vaccine. The length of the CDR3 is 14 residues. V lost 5 bases, J lost 6 bases, and 17 bases lay in between. The V gene's germline CDR1 is KGHSH and CDR2 LQKENI. Study-level findings and limits: Spike-specific TCR breadth and depth rose after two AZD1222 doses. Spike was spanned by vaccine-associated CD4 TCRs, with dominance at 160-218 and 743-854. A reported finding is that nearly half of spike-specific TCRs target unmutated variant regions.

Data came from immunoSEQ multiplex PCR; TCRdb stores just in-frame clones and leaves some out. The sample has about 190,000 clones, approximately 92% seen once. Material: peripheral blood, obtained on day 0 of AZD1222 vaccination. This rearrangement joins TRBV18 to TRBJ2-7; D is uncertain. This TCR was recovered from an adult in good health. DNA of the CDR3: TGTGCCAGCTCAGAATATCAAGCCTCCAGCGAGCAGTACTTC. It specifies CASSEYQASSEQYF.